These T cell receptor beta chains were read from a single sample in a study of regulatory T cells in long-lasting Graves disease. TCRdb processed the multiplex PCR reads anew with MiXCR; each CDR3 protein has one entry. The sample has roughly 430,000 distinct CDR3 sequences, roughly 23% seen once. This specimen consisted of peripheral blood mononuclear cells (PBMCs), obtained when the disease was refractory, from a patient treated with antithyroid drugs. The receptors were gathered from a female donor with Graves disease. Both conserved end residues are part of each CDR3. The D gene is left open where the match is weak. Rows give clone size only sometimes, using once, few, many, or a class for an expanded clone.

j_gene | d_gene | v_gene | abundance | CDR3aa | CDR3nt
TRBJ1-1 | TRBD1 | TRBV7-3 | - | CASSYSGGASEAFF | TGTGCCAGCAGCTACTCAGGGGGCGCGTCTGAAGCTTTCTTT
TRBJ2-5 | TRBD2 | TRBV20-1 | many | CSAKGTSGDQETQYF | TGCAGTGCGAAAGGGACTAGCGGCGACCAAGAGACCCAGTACTTC
TRBJ2-7 | - | TRBV2 | many | CASSRDTSYEQYF | TGTGCCAGCAGTAGGGACACCTCCTACGAGCAGTACTTC
TRBJ1-5 | - | TRBV28 | many | CASSLPAGRDQPQHF | TGTGCCAGCAGTCTGCCGGCAGGGAGAGATCAGCCCCAGCATTTT
TRBJ1-5 | - | TRBV12-3/TRBV12-4 | - | CASRVSQGQPQHF | TGTGCCAGCAGGGTGAGCCAGGGACAGCCCCAGCATTTT
TRBJ2-3 | - | TRBV19 | few | CASSSGRRLESSTDTQYF | TGTGCCAGTAGTAGTGGCAGACGTCTGGAGTCTAGCACAGATACGCAGTATTTT
TRBJ2-2 | TRBD2 | TRBV7-9 | few | CASSLVSGRIVTGELFF | TGTGCCAGCAGCTTGGTTAGCGGGAGGATTGTAACCGGGGAGCTGTTTTTT
TRBJ2-4 | - | TRBV18 | few | CASSPTGGIAKNIQYF | TGTGCCAGCTCACCGACTGGAGGAATAGCCAAAAACATTCAGTACTTC
TRBJ1-6 | TRBD1 | TRBV28 | many | CASSWVDRGNSPLHF | TGTGCCAGCAGTTGGGTCGACAGGGGAAATTCACCCCTCCACTTT
TRBJ2-7 | - | TRBV25-1 | - | CASSESSGEQYF | TGTGCCAGCAGTGAATCATCTGGTGAGCAGTACTTC
TRBJ1-5 | - | TRBV6-1 | few | CASSAELGQPQHF | TGTGCCAGCAGTGCTGAACTTGGTCAGCCCCAGCATTTT
TRBJ1-1 | - | TRBV24-1 | - | CATSAILGLPEAFF | TGTGCCACCAGTGCTATCTTGGGACTGCCTGAAGCTTTCTTT
TRBJ2-7 | TRBD1 | TRBV20-1 | - | CSATLNRGLGREQYF | TGCAGTGCTACTCTAAACAGGGGGCTTGGTCGGGAGCAGTACTTC
TRBJ2-3 | - | TRBV5-1 | - | CASSLWGESTDTQYF | TGCGCCAGCAGCTTGTGGGGGGAAAGCACAGATACGCAGTATTTT
TRBJ2-5 | TRBD2 | TRBV24-1 | many | CATSAGGRLAGETQYF | TGTGCCACCAGTGCGGGGGGGAGGCTAGCGGGAGAGACCCAGTACTTC
TRBJ2-7 | - | TRBV20-1 | few | CSARDGARLEINYEQYF | TGCAGTGCTAGAGATGGCGCGCGACTAGAAATTAACTACGAGCAGTACTTC
TRBJ2-1 | TRBD2 | TRBV14 | many | CASSGLAGGGEQFF | TGTGCCAGCAGCGGACTAGCGGGAGGCGGCGAGCAGTTCTTC
TRBJ2-7 | - | TRBV6-1 | many | CASSESTAEIYEQYF | TGTGCCAGCAGTGAGAGTACCGCTGAGATCTACGAGCAGTACTTC
TRBJ2-2 | TRBD2 | TRBV7-2 | many | CASSSRTSGSGTGELFF | TGTGCCAGCAGCTCGAGGACTAGCGGGTCGGGCACCGGGGAGCTGTTTTTT
TRBJ2-7 | - | TRBV4-2 | - | CASSQDVTRLASLEQYF | TGTGCCAGCAGCCAAGATGTAACGCGTTTGGCCTCCCTCGAGCAGTACTTC